This T cell receptor beta chain is drawn from a study of blood T cells in healthy people across ages. PCR was performed a second time for about 7 to 12 cycles using a sample-barcoded 5' primer and a J-beta primer mix. With 12 random nucleotides, a template-switch adaptor tagged each individual cDNA molecule. Every sample gave at least 2.5 million paired-end reads containing CDR3. TCRdb re-called the 5' RACE reads through MiXCR, storing one row per CDR3 protein. Seen here are roughly 1,700,000 distinct CDR3 sequences, 28% observed once, and the top ten hold less than 9.5%. Comments on this clonotype: What it binds is unknown. The junction differs from germline at one of its ends, possibly a read error.

Study results and caveats: The unsorted PBMCs prevented any conclusive comparison of naive versus antigen-experienced cells.

Germline lookup yields CDR1 DFQATT and CDR2 SNEGSKA (reference sequence). There are 14 residues in the CDR3. The TCR originated in a woman younger than 45 in good health. V gene TRBV20-1 combines with J gene TRBJ2-1; 7 bases fit TRBD1. The sequencing sample was made of blood. The CDR3 DNA reads as TGTAGTGCTAGAGGGGGCAGGGCTTACAATGAGCAGTTCTTC. Residues: CSARGGRAYNEQFF.